The present entry profiles one T cell receptor (beta chain) with its context. The source of the sample is a study of tumor-infiltrating lymphocytes in primary liver carcinoma. Study summary: Stage T1-T3 N0M0 and a size of roughly 4 to 10 cm characterized the tumors.

Co-extraction of both nucleic acids (RNA and DNA) used roughly 19-33 mg of unsorted bulk tissue. CDR3 length equals 15 residues. CDR1 is MDHEN and CDR2 is SYDVKM in the germline V gene. V was pared by 6 bases and J by 16 bases, with 28 bases between. Using a constant-region primer together with ProtoScript II reverse transcriptase, TCR beta cDNA was made from about 500 ng of total RNA. Investigators got TCR beta libraries out of three nested multiplex PCR rounds, done with slightly modified ARM-PCR. Running around 9 cycles apiece, the first two PCR rounds relied on TRBV1-TRBV30 forward primers together with a C-beta reverse primer. TCRdb called the multiplex PCR reads again in MiXCR, with one record for every CDR3 protein. The sample includes fewer than 200,000 distinct CDR3 sequences, roughly 80% of them seen just once.

The sample comprised tumor tissue from primary liver carcinoma. The V call is TRBV28, the J call TRBJ2-4; no firm D call. This TCR came from a man in his forties with primary liver carcinoma and hepatitis B virus infection. CDR3 nucleotide sequence: TGTGCCAGCAGCCCTCCCGGGTTGGCCATAAACAATCAATACTTC. It translates to CASSPPGLAINNQYF.